This TCR beta chain stems from a study of CD8 T cells in Susac syndrome. Study-wide results and caveats: The CD4+ T cell repertoires, which came from Susac syndrome patients, showed no sign of clonal expansion.

The CD8+ and CD4+ T cells were negatively isolated, with the TEMRA cells enriched by FACS. A quantity of roughly 0.5 to 1 ug RNA underwent reverse transcription using random hexamers. TCRdb fed the immunoSEQ multiplex PCR reads into MiXCR, producing one record per CDR3 protein. The repertoire includes some 150,000 distinct CDR3 sequences, 85% to 95% of them detected once, and 0.16% sits in the top ten. About this clonotype: As yet, its antigen is unknown.

V was clipped by 6 bases and J by 2 bases, with 17 bases between them. There are 15 residues in the CDR3. Sequencing was carried out using CD4+ T cells from PBMCs. The sequence came from a human donor with Susac syndrome. The chain links TRBV12-3 or TRBV12-4 to TRBJ2-7; maybe TRBD1 (6 bases). The CDR3 DNA reads as TGTGCCAGCAGACGGACAGACGGCGGTGCCTACGAGCAGTACTTC. Amino acid sequence: CASRRTDGGAYEQYF.